This passage covers 20 T cell receptor beta chains from one sample sequenced in a study of read filtering for tumor transcriptome and immune sequencing. This library used roughly 0.4 ug RNA and molecular barcoded adaptors spanning alpha/delta and beta/gamma chains. TCRdb fed the reads into MiXCR, producing one record per CDR3 protein. The sample includes roughly 49,000 distinct CDR3 sequences, around 20% seen only once; the top ten take approximately 40%. Sequencing input: a population of CD138-negative cells sorted from bone marrow. The receptors derive from a donor at least 40 years old with multiple myeloma.

This clonotype was picked up many times. The rearrangement joins TRBV6-4 to TRBJ2-3, with D uncertain. This CDR3 comprises 16 residues. Germline CDR1 reads MRHNA; CDR2 reads SNTAGT. The V gene lost 0 bases and the J gene lost 1 base, with 11 bases spanning the gap. This CDR3 reads CASSDSSGDGTDTQYF. The CDR3 bases are TGTGCCAGCAGTGACTCTTCAGGAGATGGCACAGATACGCAGTATTTT.

In this sample, this clonotype turned up many times. The genes are TRBV6-2 or TRBV6-3 and TRBJ2-1; a possible D gene is TRBD2 (6 bases). Trimming stripped 7 bases from V and 8 bases from J, with 18 bases between. This CDR3 spans 14 amino acids. Germline CDR1 MNHEY, CDR2 SVGEGT. In DNA form, the CDR3 reads TGTGCCAGCAACCCTAGCGCGGACGTCTATGAGCAGTTCTTC. Translating gives CASNPSADVYEQFF.

Only a few counts were recorded for this clonotype. This chain uses TRBV2 with TRBJ2-5; D is possibly TRBD1 (6 bases). V was pared by 1 base and J by 5 bases, with 14 bases between. CDR3 length equals 15 residues. Germline CDR1 reads SNHLY; CDR2 reads FYNNEI. CDR3 DNA sequence: TGTGCCAGCAGTGAAGGGGGGACACTGGGGGAGACCCAGTACTTC. It yields the protein CASSEGGTLGETQYF. Using reference TRBV2 and TRBJ2-5 for the parts outside the CDR3, the full variable domain is EPEVTQTPSHQVTQMGQEVILRCVPISNHLYFYWYRQILGQKVEFLVSFYNNEISEKSEIFDDQFSVERPDGSNFTLKIRSTKLEDSAMYFCASSEGGTLGETQYFGPGTRLLVL.

This clonotype was seen ten or more times. The chain carries TRBV28 and TRBJ2-1; the D is unclear. CDR1 and CDR2 (germline): MDHEN, SYDVKM. Trimming took 3 bases from V and 5 from J, leaving 5 bases between them. There are 12 residues in the CDR3. For the CDR3, the DNA is TGTGCCAGCAGTTTCTCGAACAATGAGCAGTTCTTC. This encodes CASSFSNNEQFF.

This clonotype was seen repeatedly, ten times or more. The chain carries TRBV29-1 and TRBJ2-1; TRBD2 aligns across 11 bases. The CDR3 contains 15 residues. The junction had 7 bases not matched to a gene; V was cut back by 6 bases and J by 3 bases. The germline gives CDR1 SQVTM, CDR2 ANQGSEA. The CDR3 loop is CSVTLAGGNYNEQFF. The CDR3 bases are TGCAGCGTAACTCTAGCGGGAGGAAACTACAATGAGCAGTTCTTC.

This clonotype has just a few counts. V and J are TRBV10-2 and TRBJ2-3; 8 bases match TRBD2. The CDR3 has 14 amino acids. Trimming took 7 bases from V and 2 from J; bases not matched to a gene: 5. Germline V gives CDR1 WSHSY, CDR2 SAAADI. The DNA for the CDR3 is TGCGCCAGCATACGGACTAGCCCCACAGATACGCAGTATTTT. Translation gives CASIRTSPTDTQYF.

This clonotype was recorded many times. This chain links TRBV28 with TRBJ2-1; D gene unclear. V was trimmed by 4 bases and J by 9 bases, leaving 10 bases between them. Germline V gene data show CDR1 as MDHEN and CDR2 as SYDVKM. This CDR3 spans 12 amino acids. The DNA of the CDR3 is TGTGCCAGCAGTTCCCGTTTGAGTGAGCAGTTCTTC. Translated, it gives CASSSRLSEQFF.

The chain employs TRBV18 and TRBJ2-7; 10 nucleotides agree with TRBD2. The CDR3 is 17 residues long. Germline values: CDR1 KGHSH, CDR2 LQKENI. The V and J ends lost 4 bases and 0 bases, in that order; junction bases with no gene match: 9. The CDR3, as DNA: TGTGCCAGCTCACTTGGGTTAGCGGGAGGAAACTCCTACGAGCAGTACTTC. Encoded protein: CASSLGLAGGNSYEQYF.

Written as DNA, the CDR3 is TGTGCCAGCAGCCAAGGATTAATCGGGACTAGCGGGAGCACAGATACGCAGTATTTT. Protein: CASSQGLIGTSGSTDTQYF. The chain combines TRBV3-1 with TRBJ2-3; 12 positions agree with TRBD2. Germline CDR1 reads LGHDT; CDR2 reads YNNKEL (reference sequence). J gave up 0 bases and V 1 base, and 8 bases lay outside the gene matches. CDR3 length equals 19 residues.

This clonotype was picked up many times. The rearrangement joins TRBV20-1 to TRBJ2-1; 9 bases are a match to TRBD2. This CDR3 has 13 residues. V shed 4 bases, J shed 8 bases, and the junction held 6 bases outside the gene matches. The germline gives CDR1 DFQATT, CDR2 SNEGSKA (reference sequence). The CDR3 DNA reads as TGCAGTGCTAATAGCGGGAGTTTGGATGAGCAGTTCTTC. Its translation: CSANSGSLDEQFF.

This clonotype was seen more than once but under ten times. This rearrangement joins TRBV24-1 to TRBJ1-1; 8 bases agree with TRBD1. In germline, CDR1 is KGHDR, CDR2 SFDVKD. The V segment lost 5 bases and the J segment 4 bases; nucleotides outside the gene matches: 20. The CDR3 runs to 19 residues. CDR3 coding DNA: TGTGCCACCAGTGTTGGAGCTACGGCAGGACAGGGTGGTAGCACTGAAGCTTTCTTT. It encodes CATSVGATAGQGGSTEAFF.

The table lists this clonotype with a few counts. V usage is TRBV5-1 and J usage is TRBJ2-3; D uncertain. The germline V gene has CDR1 SGHRS and CDR2 YFSETQ. V was shortened by 0 bases and J by 0 bases, with 5 bases between the two germline ends. The CDR3 spans 14 residues. This CDR3 is CASSLGRSTDTQYF. The CDR3 DNA follows: TGCGCCAGCAGCTTGGGAAGGAGCACAGATACGCAGTATTTT.

Only a few counts were recorded for this clonotype. This chain joins TRBV7-3 and TRBJ2-5; D perhaps matches TRBD2 (6 bases). V was trimmed by 0 bases and J by 4 bases, leaving 9 bases between them. From germline, CDR1 is SGHTA and CDR2 FQGTGA. CDR3 size: 14 residues. In nucleotides, the CDR3 is TGTGCCAGCAGCTTAACTCACGGGGGAGAGACCCAGTACTTC. Amino acids: CASSLTHGGETQYF.

V and J are TRBV6-1 and TRBJ1-2; D call uncertain. V lost 1 base to trimming and J lost 8 bases, with 8 bases between them. The CDR3 is 12 amino acids. Germline V gives CDR1 MNHNS, CDR2 SASEGT. The CDR3 region has the DNA TGTGCCAGCAGTGAAGTCCCTTACGGCTACACCTTC. It codes for CASSEVPYGYTF.

In this sample, this clonotype turned up many times. The V gene is TRBV29-1, the J gene TRBJ2-1; 7 positions agree with TRBD2. CDR1 and CDR2 from the germline V gene are SQVTM and ANQGSEA. The CDR3 runs to 15 residues. V trimming: 3 bases; J trimming: 1 base; junction bases outside the gene matches: 6. The CDR3 DNA is TGCAGCGTTGACCCTATCGGGAGGTCCTACAATGAGCAGTTCTTC. It translates to CSVDPIGRSYNEQFF.

This clonotype was observed at least ten times. The CDR3 coding sequence is TGCGCCAGCAGCCTACAGACGAACACTGAAGCTTTCTTT. Protein sequence: CASSLQTNTEAFF. The V and J genes are TRBV5-1 and TRBJ1-1, with no clear D. V was pared by 4 bases and J by 1 base, with 8 bases between. This CDR3 comprises 13 residues. Germline V lookup: CDR1 SGHRS, CDR2 YFSETQ.

This clonotype was found a few times. A much bigger clone sits one base away, suggesting this may be a read error. This chain links TRBV7-2 with TRBJ2-1; D is ambiguous. V gave up 0 bases and J gave up 5 bases, with 11 bases separating them. The CDR3 has 15 residues. From germline, CDR1 is SGHTA and CDR2 FQGNSA. CDR3 bases: TGTGCCAGCAGCTTAGCCGGCGGAACCAACAATGAGCAGTTCTTC. Amino acid sequence: CASSLAGGTNNEQFF.

This clonotype was seen repeatedly, ten times or more. CDR3 protein: CASSAGTSVVTGELFF. The CDR3 region has the DNA TGTGCCAGCAGTGCCGGGACTAGCGTCGTCACCGGGGAGCTGTTTTTT. This chain links TRBV6-1 with TRBJ2-2; 10 nucleotides align to TRBD2. Germline-derived CDR1 and CDR2 are MNHNS and SASEGT. The CDR3 totals 16 residues. V lost 4 bases and J lost 4; bases outside the gene matches: 6.

This clonotype was detected ten times or more. The V and J genes are TRBV12-3 or TRBV12-4 and TRBJ2-6, with a possible D match to TRBD2 (6 bases). The length of the CDR3 is 15 residues. V lost 5 bases and J 2 bases, leaving 10 bases between the germline ends. This CDR3 reads CASSGGVAGANVLTF. DNA for the CDR3: TGTGCCAGCAGTGGAGGGGTAGCTGGGGCCAACGTCCTGACTTTC.

This clonotype was seen many times. The genes are TRBV20-1 and TRBJ2-7; D gene unclear. Trimming pared 3 bases from V and 2 bases from J, leaving 11 bases between. The length of the CDR3 is 13 residues. Germline V gives CDR1 DFQATT, CDR2 SNEGSKA (reference sequence). The CDR3 nucleotides read TGCAGTGCTAGGCCCCGCAGAGCCTACGAGCAGTACTTC. Protein sequence: CSARPRRAYEQYF.